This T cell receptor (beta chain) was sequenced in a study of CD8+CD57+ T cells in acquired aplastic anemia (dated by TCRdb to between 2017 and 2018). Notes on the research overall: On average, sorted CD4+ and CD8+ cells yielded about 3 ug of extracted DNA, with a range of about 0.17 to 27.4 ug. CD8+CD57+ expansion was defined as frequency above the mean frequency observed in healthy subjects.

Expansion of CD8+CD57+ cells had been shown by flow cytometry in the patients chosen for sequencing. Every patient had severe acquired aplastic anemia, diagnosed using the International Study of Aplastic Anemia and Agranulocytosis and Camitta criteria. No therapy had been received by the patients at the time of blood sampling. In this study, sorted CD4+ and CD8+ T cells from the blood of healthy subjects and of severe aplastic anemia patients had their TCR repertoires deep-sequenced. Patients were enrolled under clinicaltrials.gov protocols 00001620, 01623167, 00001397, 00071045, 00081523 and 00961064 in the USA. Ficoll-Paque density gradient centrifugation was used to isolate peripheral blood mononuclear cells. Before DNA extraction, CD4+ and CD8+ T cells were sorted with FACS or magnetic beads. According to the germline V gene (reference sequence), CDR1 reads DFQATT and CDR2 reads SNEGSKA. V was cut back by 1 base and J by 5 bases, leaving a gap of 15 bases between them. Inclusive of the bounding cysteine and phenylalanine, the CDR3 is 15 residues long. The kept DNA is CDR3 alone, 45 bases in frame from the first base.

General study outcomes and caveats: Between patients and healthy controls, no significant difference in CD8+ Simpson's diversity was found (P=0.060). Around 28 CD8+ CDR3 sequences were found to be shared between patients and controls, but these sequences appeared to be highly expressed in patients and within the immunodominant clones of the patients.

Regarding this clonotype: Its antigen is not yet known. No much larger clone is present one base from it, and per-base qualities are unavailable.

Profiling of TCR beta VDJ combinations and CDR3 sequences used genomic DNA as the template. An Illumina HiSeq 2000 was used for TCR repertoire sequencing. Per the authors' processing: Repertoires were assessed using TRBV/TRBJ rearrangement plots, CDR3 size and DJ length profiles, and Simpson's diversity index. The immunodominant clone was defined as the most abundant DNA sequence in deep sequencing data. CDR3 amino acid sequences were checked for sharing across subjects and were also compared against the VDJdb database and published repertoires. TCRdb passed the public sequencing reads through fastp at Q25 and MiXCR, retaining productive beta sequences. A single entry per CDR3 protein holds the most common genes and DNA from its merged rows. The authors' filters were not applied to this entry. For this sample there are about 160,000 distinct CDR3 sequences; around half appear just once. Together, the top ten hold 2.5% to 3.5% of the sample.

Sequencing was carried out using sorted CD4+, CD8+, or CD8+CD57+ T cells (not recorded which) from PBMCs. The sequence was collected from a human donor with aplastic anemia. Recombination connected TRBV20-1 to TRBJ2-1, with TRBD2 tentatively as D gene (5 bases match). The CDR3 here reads CSARGTLGDHNEQFF. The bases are TGCAGTGCTAGAGGGACTCTGGGAGACCACAATGAGCAGTTCTTC.